These 18 T cell receptor beta chains originate from one sample sequenced in a study of T cell changes during pregnancy in multiple sclerosis. Here immunoSEQ multiplex PCR was the method, and the copy in TCRdb shows in-frame clones only, minus some. The sample has about 15,000 clones, about 86% seen once. Sample: CD8+ T cells from peripheral blood mononuclear cells, taken in the first trimester of pregnancy. These receptors were collected from a female donor with multiple sclerosis, enrolled in a pregnancy study.

CDR3 region: CASSDHAGSGANVLTF. The CDR3 DNA reads TGTGCCAGCAGTGACCACGCAGGCTCTGGGGCCAACGTCCTGACTTTC. This chain connects TRBV6-4 to TRBJ2-6; no clear D gene. Per germline, CDR1 MRHNA and CDR2 SNTAGT. V lost 2 bases and J 0 bases, leaving 8 bases between the germline ends. This CDR3 is 16 amino acids long.

The genes are TRBV5-4 and TRBJ2-1, with TRBD2 matching 7 bases. This CDR3 is 15 amino acids long. J was trimmed by 1 base and V by 0 bases; bases with no gene match: 1. The germline CDR1 and CDR2 sequences are SGHNT and YYREEE (reference sequence). The CDR3 coding sequence is TGTGCCAGCAGCTTGGACGGGGGGTCCTACAATGAGCAGTTCTTC. Its translation is CASSLDGGSYNEQFF.

The J gene is TRBJ2-7, the V gene TRBV9; maybe TRBD2 (6 bases). Deletions cut 3 bases from V and 2 bases from J, with 12 bases between. The CDR3 consists of 14 residues. The germline CDR1 and CDR2 sequences are SGDLS and YYNGEE. CDR3: CASSGRVDPYEQYF. The CDR3 DNA sequence: TGTGCCAGCAGCGGGAGGGTTGACCCCTACGAGCAGTACTTC.

The chain links TRBV27 to TRBJ1-5, with D maybe TRBD1 (6 bases). The CDR3 loop spans 14 amino acids. V lost 6 bases to trimming and J lost 6 bases, with 15 bases between them. Looked up from germline, CDR1 is MNHEY and CDR2 is SMNVEV (reference sequence). The CDR3 DNA follows: TGTGCCAGCAGCATTTCAGGGGCCAGTCAGCCCCAGCATTTT. This encodes CASSISGASQPQHF.

The chain links TRBV25-1 to TRBJ2-5; 7 bases line up with TRBD2. This CDR3 has 15 amino acids. V gave up 3 bases and J gave up 4 bases; unmatched junction bases: 8. The germline V gene has CDR1 MGHDK and CDR2 SYGVNS. This chain's CDR3 is CASSERGWVVETQYF. CDR3 DNA: TGTGCCAGCAGTGAGCGGGGGTGGGTGGTAGAGACCCAGTACTTC.

In its sample, this clone was seen once. V and J are TRBV4-2 and TRBJ2-1; weak D call: TRBD2 (7 bases). V was trimmed by 1 base and J by 4 bases, leaving 14 bases between them. CDR1 and CDR2 from the germline V gene are LGHNA and YNFKEQ. The CDR3 loop spans 16 amino acids. The CDR3 protein is CASSQVGGGPYNEQFF. CDR3 DNA: TGTGCCAGCAGCCAAGTAGGGGGGGGCCCGTACAATGAGCAGTTCTTC.

This chain connects TRBV30 to TRBJ1-2, with 7 bases identical to TRBD1. With 0 bases clipped from V and 11 bases from J, the junction kept 9 bases outside the gene matches. Per germline, CDR1 GTSNPN and CDR2 SVGIG (reference sequence). There are 13 residues in the CDR3. This CDR3 is CAWSVQGRTRYTF. In DNA, the CDR3 is TGTGCCTGGAGTGTACAGGGGCGGACGAGATACACCTTC.

The chain combines TRBV7-9 with TRBJ2-7; TRBD2 is a possible D gene (7 bases). The CDR3 consists of 17 residues. Germline V CDR1 and CDR2: SEHNR, FQNEAQ (reference sequence). V was shortened by 5 bases and J by 2 bases, with 22 bases between the two germline ends. The CDR3 sequence is CASSPQGGGTTAYEQYF. The CDR3, as DNA: TGTGCCAGCAGCCCCCAAGGGGGAGGGACAACCGCCTACGAGCAGTACTTC.

The rearrangement joins TRBV6-5 to TRBJ2-1; TRBD2 matches at 13 bases. This CDR3 region has 15 residues. V was pared by 7 bases and J by 10 bases, with 10 bases of the junction left unmatched. Germline-derived CDR1 and CDR2 are MNHEY and SVGAGI. The CDR3 loop reads CASTQSGLAGEEQFF. In DNA form, the CDR3 reads TGTGCCAGCACCCAATCCGGACTAGCGGGAGAGGAGCAGTTCTTC.

The V call is TRBV28, the J call TRBJ2-4, with 11 bases identical to TRBD2. V shed 4 bases and J 0 bases; nucleotides not matched to a gene: 11. This CDR3 is 19 amino acids long. The V gene's germline CDR1 is MDHEN and CDR2 SYDVKM. The CDR3 region has the DNA TGTGCCAGCAGTTGTCCTAGCGGGAGGCCGTGGCAAGCCAAAAACATTCAGTACTTC. Its protein is CASSCPSGRPWQAKNIQYF.

The V and J genes are TRBV5-1 and TRBJ2-1; D might be TRBD2 (5 bases). The CDR3 contains 17 residues. V was cut by 0 bases and J by 0 bases, with 13 bases left in between. CDR1 is SGHRS, CDR2 YFSETQ, per germline. The CDR3 bases are TGCGCCAGCAGCTTGGACCCTCCCGGGGTCTCCTACAATGAGCAGTTCTTC. As protein: CASSLDPPGVSYNEQFF.

V usage is TRBV9 and J usage is TRBJ1-1; D gene uncertain. Germline V gives CDR1 SGDLS, CDR2 YYNGEE. This CDR3 contains 14 residues. V was trimmed by 3 bases and J by 2 bases, leaving 11 bases between them. The CDR3 spells CASSDEGLNTEAFF. CDR3 DNA sequence: TGTGCCAGCAGCGACGAGGGTCTCAACACTGAAGCTTTCTTT.

The chain couples TRBV6-5 to TRBJ1-2; 8 nucleotides line up with TRBD1. The CDR3 covers 15 residues. Per germline, CDR1 MNHEY and CDR2 SVGAGI. V was clipped by 5 bases and J by 4 bases; unmatched bases: 9. CDR3 loop: CASSTTRDRSYGYTF. The CDR3, as DNA: TGTGCCAGCAGTACAACTCGGGACAGGTCCTATGGCTACACCTTC.

V usage is TRBV4-1 and J usage is TRBJ2-1; 9 nucleotides match TRBD2. The CDR3 is 15 residues long. CDR1 is MGHRA, CDR2 YSYEKL, per germline. V was pared by 1 base and J by 9 bases, with 7 bases of the junction left unmatched. For the CDR3, the DNA is TGCGCCAGCAGCCAAGTGTCGCTAGCGGGAAGTGAGCAGTTCTTC. Translating it yields CASSQVSLAGSEQFF.

The gene calls are TRBV7-6 and TRBJ2-1; 10 bases agree with TRBD2. The trim removed 5 bases at V and 1 base at J, leaving 14 bases unmatched. Germline V gene lookup returns CDR1 SGHVS and CDR2 FNYEAQ. This CDR3 has 19 amino acids. This CDR3 reads CASSGERAGGHRSYNEQFF. The CDR3 DNA sequence: TGTGCCAGCAGCGGAGAAAGAGCGGGGGGGCATCGATCCTACAATGAGCAGTTCTTC.

The chain has TRBV11-2 and TRBJ1-2; D is perhaps TRBD1 (5 bases). Trimming removed 5 bases from V and 4 bases from J, with 14 bases in between. The CDR3 is made up of 14 amino acids. CDR1 SGHAT and CDR2 FQNNGV come from the germline V gene. In DNA, the CDR3 is TGTGCCAGCAGCGTTAAACAGGAGACCTATGGCTACACCTTC. Encoded protein: CASSVKQETYGYTF.

The chain is built from TRBV28 and TRBJ1-1; the D is unclear. The CDR3 is made up of 14 amino acids. V was cut by 3 bases and J by 1 base, with 9 bases left in between. CDR1 is MDHEN and CDR2 is SYDVKM in the germline V gene. The CDR3 DNA reads as TGTGCCAGCAGTTTCACCGAGAAGAACACTGAAGCTTTCTTT. It translates to CASSFTEKNTEAFF.

This chain connects TRBV27 to TRBJ1-1; no clear D gene. Trimming shortened V by 2 bases and J by 5 bases, and 9 bases separated the two germline ends. This CDR3 region has 13 residues. Germline CDR1 MNHEY, CDR2 SMNVEV (reference sequence). The CDR3 DNA reads TGTGCCAGCAGTTTAGGAGGGATAACTGAAGCTTTCTTT. Protein product: CASSLGGITEAFF.